This TCR beta chain was found in a study of T-cell memory formation after mild COVID-19. 5'RACE primed at constant segments yielded TCR alpha and TCR beta cDNA libraries bearing sample barcodes and UMIs. MiXCR, run by TCRdb on the 5' RACE reads, gives a single entry per CDR3 protein. This sample has roughly 240,000 distinct CDR3 sequences; approximately 15% occur once, and the top ten carry 2.1%. V was cut by 3 bases and J by 4 bases, with 9 bases left in between. In germline, CDR1 is LGHDT, CDR2 YNNKEL (reference sequence). This CDR3 has 13 residues. Study findings and constraints: The appearance of some responding clones in pre-infection memory suggested that cross-reactive memory joined. Whether second-wave clones peaking at day 37 were SARS-CoV-2 specific went unconfirmed. Of the contracting clones, CD4+ ones lay mainly in CM and EM, and CD8+ ones in EMRA.

This clonotype was seen only a few times. Its antigen is unidentified. The chain combines TRBV3-1 with TRBJ1-2, with a weak D call TRBD1 (6 bases). The clonotype comes from an adult woman who had mild COVID-19 (a few samples of this study predate the infection). Cell type and time point are not known. Sequencing was done on a sample of PBMCs or a T cell subset sorted from them (not recorded which). CDR3 amino acids: CASSQGAGYGYTF. As DNA, the CDR3 is TGTGCCAGCAGCCAGGGGGCGGGCTATGGCTACACCTTC.